These 27 T cell receptor beta chains were all obtained from the same sample, sequenced in a study of T-cell memory formation after mild COVID-19. TCRdb re-analysed the 5' RACE reads in MiXCR, keeping a single row per CDR3 protein. The profile shows under 650,000 distinct CDR3 sequences, under 20% of them singletons. The sequenced sample was PBMCs or a T cell subset sorted from them (not recorded which). The source of these receptors is an adult woman who had mild COVID-19 (a few samples of this study predate the infection). Cell type and time point are not known.

This clonotype has at least ten counts. The CDR3 loop is CASSGPAANQPQHF. The DNA of the CDR3 is TGTGCCAGCAGTGGCCCCGCCGCTAATCAGCCCCAGCATTTT. V usage is TRBV25-1 and J usage is TRBJ1-5; D remains unclear. Deletions cut 4 bases from V and 4 bases from J, with 11 bases between. Germline V gene data show CDR1 as MGHDK and CDR2 as SYGVNS. The CDR3 totals 14 residues.

This clonotype was detected a few times. This sequence joins TRBV27 and TRBJ2-6, with no clear D. Trimming shortened V by 5 bases and J by 2 bases, and 10 bases separated the two germline ends. This CDR3 comprises 15 residues. Per germline, CDR1 MNHEY and CDR2 SMNVEV (reference sequence). The CDR3 sequence is CASSDFGPGANVLTF. The CDR3 DNA reads TGTGCCAGCAGTGATTTTGGCCCTGGGGCCAACGTCCTGACTTTC.

This clonotype has just a few counts. The chain carries TRBV27 and TRBJ2-2; D may match TRBD1 or TRBD2 (5 bases each). The CDR3 is made up of 15 amino acids. The V gene's germline CDR1 is MNHEY and CDR2 SMNVEV (reference sequence). Trimming pared 8 bases from V and 3 bases from J, leaving 16 bases between. CDR3 in amino acids: CASAGAGRHTGELFF. The CDR3 coding sequence is TGTGCCAGCGCTGGGGCGGGCCGACACACCGGGGAGCTGTTTTTT.

The DNA of the CDR3 is TGTGCCAGCAGTTTGTCGGGTCACTTCTACGAGCAGTACTTC. It is translated as CASSLSGHFYEQYF. V and J are TRBV12-3 or TRBV12-4 and TRBJ2-7, with D uncertain. V lost 3 bases to trimming and J lost 3 bases, with 12 bases between them. This CDR3 has 14 residues.

The chain links TRBV25-1 to TRBJ2-5; 16 positions agree with TRBD2. Germline lookup yields CDR1 MGHDK and CDR2 SYGVNS. With 7 bases clipped from V and 5 bases from J, the junction kept 10 bases outside the gene matches. The CDR3 extends over 17 amino acids. CDR3 protein: CASKGLAGGPVLETQYF. The CDR3 coding sequence is TGTGCCAGCAAGGGACTAGCGGGGGGGCCCGTTTTGGAGACCCAGTACTTC.

The J gene is TRBJ2-2, the V gene TRBV19; D remains ambiguous. CDR3 size: 15 residues. With 0 bases removed from V and 1 base from J, the gap between germline ends came to 6 bases. Germline CDR1 LNHDA, CDR2 SQIVND (reference sequence). This CDR3 reads CASSIERWNTGELFF. The CDR3 DNA sequence: TGTGCCAGTAGTATAGAGAGGTGGAACACCGGGGAGCTGTTTTTT.

The J gene is TRBJ2-2, the V gene TRBV2; D assignment may be TRBD1 or TRBD2 (5 bases each). The CDR3 loop spans 14 amino acids. The V and J ends lost 7 bases and 1 base respectively, with 10 bases between them. Per the germline V gene, CDR1 is SNHLY and CDR2 is FYNNEI. Here the CDR3 DNA reads TGTGCCAGCAAGGGGACGAGGAACACCGGGGAGCTGTTTTTT. It codes for CASKGTRNTGELFF.

V gene TRBV29-1 combines with J gene TRBJ1-2; D gene unclear. The CDR3 is made up of 11 amino acids. The germline CDR1 and CDR2 sequences are SQVTM and ANQGSEA. The V end lost 4 bases, the J end lost 2 bases, and 5 bases lay between the germline ends. Here the CDR3 DNA reads TGCAGCGTTGGACGGAACTATGGCTACACCTTC. Encoded protein: CSVGRNYGYTF. Variable domain in full (rest from reference TRBV29-1 and TRBJ1-2): SAVISQKPSRDICQRGTSLTIQCQVDSQVTMMFWYRQQPGQSLTLIATANQGSEATYESGFVIDKFPISRPNLTFSTLTVSNMSPEDSSIYLCSVGRNYGYTFGSGTRLTVV.

The sample holds a few counts of this clonotype. V is TRBV12-3 or TRBV12-4 and J is TRBJ2-1, with TRBD2 identical over 7 bases. This CDR3 spans 14 amino acids. The V and J ends lost 5 bases and 5 bases, in that order; junction bases with no gene match: 6. In nucleotides, the CDR3 is TGTGCCAGCAGTCCCTCCGGGACTAACAATGAGCAGTTCTTC. It translates to CASSPSGTNNEQFF.

This clonotype has a count of ten or more. The chain links TRBV20-1 to TRBJ1-2; D possibly corresponds to TRBD1 (6 bases). CDR3 length: 10 amino acids. The V end was cut by 6 bases, the J end by 8 bases, with 10 bases between. Per germline, CDR1 DFQATT and CDR2 SNEGSKA (reference sequence). The chain's CDR3 is CSARGGGYTF. The DNA of the CDR3 is TGCAGTGCCCGAGGGGGGGGCTACACCTTC.

The chain is built from TRBV5-1 and TRBJ2-2, with 8 bases that match TRBD2. CDR3 length equals 17 residues. J gave up 4 bases and V 0 bases, and 8 bases lay outside the gene matches. Germline values: CDR1 SGHRS, CDR2 YFSETQ. This chain's CDR3 is CASSLGPAGVGTGELFF. The CDR3 DNA is TGCGCCAGCAGCTTGGGGCCAGCGGGAGTGGGCACCGGGGAGCTGTTTTTT.

This clonotype appeared a few times. V usage is TRBV4-2 and J usage is TRBJ2-7; the D is unclear. The germline V gene encodes CDR1 LGHNA and CDR2 YNFKEQ. The V and J ends lost 0 bases and 1 base respectively, with 7 bases between them. The CDR3 loop spans 14 amino acids. This chain's CDR3 is CASSQETASYEQYF. Here the CDR3 DNA reads TGTGCCAGCAGCCAAGAAACGGCTTCCTACGAGCAGTACTTC.

V gene TRBV10-3 combines with J gene TRBJ2-2, with a possible D match to TRBD2 (5 bases). Germline-derived CDR1 and CDR2 are ENHRY and SYGVKD. CDR3 length: 14 amino acids. The V gene lost 6 bases and the J gene lost 2 bases, with 10 bases spanning the gap. CDR3 amino acids: CAIRSGINTGELFF. CDR3 in DNA: TGTGCCATCAGATCGGGGATTAACACCGGGGAGCTGTTTTTT.

The chain combines TRBV5-8 with TRBJ1-3, with D possibly being TRBD1 (5 bases). The V end lost 4 bases, the J end lost 0 bases, and 17 bases lay between the germline ends. CDR3 length: 17 residues. CDR1 and CDR2 from the germline V gene are SGHTS and YDEGEE. The CDR3, as DNA: TGTGCCAGCAGCCTCCCCTTGGGACGCATCTCTGGAAACACCATATATTTT. Protein product: CASSLPLGRISGNTIYF.

This clonotype was seen ten or more times. This chain links TRBV15 with TRBJ2-5; 9 bases map to TRBD2. Per the germline V gene, CDR1 is LNHNV and CDR2 is YYDKDF (reference sequence). J gave up 4 bases and V 0 bases, and 12 bases lay outside the gene matches. The length of the CDR3 is 18 residues. CDR3 sequence: CATSRDRLAGNRGETQYF. The CDR3 DNA is TGTGCCACCAGCAGAGATCGGCTAGCGGGGAACCGGGGAGAGACCCAGTACTTC.

There are a few counts of this clonotype. The rearrangement links TRBV5-4 to TRBJ2-5; TRBD1 might be the D (5 bases). V was trimmed by 5 bases and J by 5 bases, leaving 16 bases between them. Germline lookup yields CDR1 SGHNT and CDR2 YYREEE (reference sequence). This CDR3 has 14 residues. CDR3 region: CASSHSGMSETQYF. The CDR3 nucleotides are TGTGCCAGCAGTCACTCAGGGATGTCTGAGACCCAGTACTTC.

This clonotype was counted between two and nine times. V is TRBV4-3 and J is TRBJ1-4; TRBD1 matches at 11 bases. The germline CDR1 and CDR2 sequences are LGHNA and YSLEER. V lost 0 bases to trimming and J lost 8 bases; unmatched junction nucleotides: 14. This CDR3 has 19 amino acids. The CDR3 DNA is TGCGCCAGCAGCCAAGATCAGTGGGACCGGGACAGGGGGAGCGAAAAACTGTTTTTT. Translated: CASSQDQWDRDRGSEKLFF.

The CDR3 DNA follows: TGCAGCGTTGCCCGGACAGGGAACTACGAGCAGTACTTC. Residues: CSVARTGNYEQYF. The V and J genes are TRBV29-1 and TRBJ2-7, with 8 bases lining up with TRBD1. Per germline, CDR1 SQVTM and CDR2 ANQGSEA. This CDR3 is 13 amino acids long. After removal of 4 bases from V and 3 bases from J, the junction contained 5 bases not matched to a gene.

This rearrangement joins TRBV11-2 to TRBJ1-1, with D uncertain. V was trimmed by 6 bases and J by 1 base, leaving 12 bases between them. CDR1 SGHAT and CDR2 FQNNGV come from the germline V gene. The CDR3 loop spans 14 amino acids. CDR3 nucleotide sequence: TGTGCCAGCAGAGGTACGGCGGGGAACACTGAAGCTTTCTTT. This codes for CASRGTAGNTEAFF.

This clonotype was counted between two and nine times. The rearrangement joins TRBV20-1 to TRBJ2-7; D not resolved. CDR3 length: 13 amino acids. Germline V lookup: CDR1 DFQATT, CDR2 SNEGSKA (reference sequence). V lost 4 bases to trimming and J lost 5 bases, with 15 bases between them. CDR3 bases: TGCAGTGCTAAAGAGAATAGACGAGACGAGCAGTACTTC. This codes for CSAKENRRDEQYF.

The sample holds a few counts of this clonotype. This rearrangement joins TRBV12-3 or TRBV12-4 to TRBJ2-3, with TRBD2 identical over 16 bases. This CDR3 has 20 amino acids. J gave up 1 base and V 8 bases, and 15 bases lay outside the gene matches. The CDR3 region is CASESDPGLAGGEGTDTQYF. DNA for the CDR3: TGTGCCAGCGAGTCCGACCCGGGACTAGCGGGAGGGGAGGGCACAGATACGCAGTATTTT.

Only a few counts were recorded for this clonotype. CDR3 sequence: CASSVGERPSYEQYF. The CDR3 DNA follows: TGTGCCAGCAGCGTAGGAGAGAGGCCCTCCTACGAGCAGTACTTC. V gene TRBV9 combines with J gene TRBJ2-7; D unresolved. The CDR3 covers 15 residues. Between the trimmed V and J ends, which lost 0 bases and 0 bases, there was a span of 10 bases. Germline CDR1 SGDLS, CDR2 YYNGEE.

There are many counts of this clonotype. V is TRBV5-4 and J is TRBJ2-2; 8 positions match TRBD1. This CDR3 spans 15 amino acids. Germline V gene lookup returns CDR1 SGHNT and CDR2 YYREEE (reference sequence). V lost 6 bases and J lost 2; bases outside the gene matches: 6. This CDR3 is CASTDGTGNTGELFF. CDR3 sequence (DNA): TGTGCCAGCACCGATGGGACAGGTAACACCGGGGAGCTGTTTTTT.

V is TRBV19 and J is TRBJ2-5, with 8 bases aligning to TRBD2. CDR1 LNHDA and CDR2 SQIVND come from the germline V gene (reference sequence). CDR3 size: 16 residues. The J segment lost 0 bases and the V segment lost 5 bases, leaving 8 bases of the junction unmatched. In DNA, the CDR3 is TGTGCCAGTAGTTCGATACTAGCGGTCTACCAAGAGACCCAGTACTTC. Translated, it gives CASSSILAVYQETQYF.

This clonotype was recorded many times. This sequence joins TRBV7-2 and TRBJ1-1; 7 bases are shared with TRBD1. CDR1 and CDR2 from the germline V gene are SGHTA and FQGNSA. CDR3 length: 14 residues. V was pared by 1 base and J by 5 bases, with 4 bases of the junction left unmatched. This chain's CDR3 is CASSLGGGWTEAFF. The CDR3 region has the DNA TGTGCCAGCAGCTTAGGAGGGGGCTGGACTGAAGCTTTCTTT.

The chain carries TRBV7-2 and TRBJ1-1; no reliable D call. Trimming shortened V by 6 bases and J by 1 base, and 12 bases separated the two germline ends. The CDR3 sequence is 14 residues long. Germline-derived CDR1 and CDR2 are SGHTA and FQGNSA. CDR3 sequence (DNA): TGTGCCAGCAGGAAGGACGGCCGGAACACTGAAGCTTTCTTT. It yields the protein CASRKDGRNTEAFF.

This clonotype has just a few counts. CDR3 protein: CASSLEVSPLHF. The CDR3, as DNA: TGTGCCAGCAGCTTAGAGGTCTCACCCCTCCACTTT. The chain recombines TRBV7-9 with TRBJ1-6, with D unclear. Per the germline V gene, CDR1 is SEHNR and CDR2 is FQNEAQ (reference sequence). Between the trimmed V and J ends, which lost 1 base and 10 bases, there was a span of 5 bases. The CDR3 length is 12 residues.